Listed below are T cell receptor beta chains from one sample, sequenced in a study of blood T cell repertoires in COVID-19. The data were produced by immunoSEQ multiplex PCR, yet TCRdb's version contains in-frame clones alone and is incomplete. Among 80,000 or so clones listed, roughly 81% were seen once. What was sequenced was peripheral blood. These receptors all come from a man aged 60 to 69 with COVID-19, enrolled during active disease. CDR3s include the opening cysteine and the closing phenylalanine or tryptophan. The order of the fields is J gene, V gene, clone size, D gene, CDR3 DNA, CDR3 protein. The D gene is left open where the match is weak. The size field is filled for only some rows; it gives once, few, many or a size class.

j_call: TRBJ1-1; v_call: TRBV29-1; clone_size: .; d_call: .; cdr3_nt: TGCAGCGTTGAAATGAGTATGAACACTGAAGCTTTCTTT; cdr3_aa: CSVEMSMNTEAFF
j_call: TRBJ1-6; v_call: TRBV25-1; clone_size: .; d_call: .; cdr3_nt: TGTGCCACCCTGGACAGCCAGCTTGGCTATAATTCACCCCTCCACTTT; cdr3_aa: CATLDSQLGYNSPLHF
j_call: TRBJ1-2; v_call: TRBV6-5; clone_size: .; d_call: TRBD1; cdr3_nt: TGTGCCACTTCCCCTGGACAGGGGGGTGGCTACACCTTC; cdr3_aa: CATSPGQGGGYTF
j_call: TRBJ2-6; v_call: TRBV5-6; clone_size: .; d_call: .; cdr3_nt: TGTGCCAGCAGCTTGGCAGGGTACGGGGCCAACGTCCTGACTTTC; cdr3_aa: CASSLAGYGANVLTF
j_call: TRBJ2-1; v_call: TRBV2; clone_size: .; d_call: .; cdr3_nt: TGTGCCAGCAGTGAACGGGGCTCCTACAATGAGCAGTTCTTC; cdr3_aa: CASSERGSYNEQFF
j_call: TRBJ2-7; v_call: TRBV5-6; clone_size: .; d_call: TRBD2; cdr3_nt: TGTGCCAGCAGCCTCCGACTAGCGGGGGGAGGAATGTACGAGCAGTACTTC; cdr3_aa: CASSLRLAGGGMYEQYF
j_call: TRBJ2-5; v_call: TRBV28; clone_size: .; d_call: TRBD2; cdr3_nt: TGTGCCAGCAGTTTGCGGGGGGGCCTAGGAGAGACCCAGTACTTC; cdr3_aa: CASSLRGGLGETQYF
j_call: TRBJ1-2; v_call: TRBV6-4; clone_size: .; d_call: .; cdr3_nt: TGTGCCAGCAGTGACTCGAGATTTGGGGGCGAATCACGAGGCTACACCTTC; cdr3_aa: CASSDSRFGGESRGYTF
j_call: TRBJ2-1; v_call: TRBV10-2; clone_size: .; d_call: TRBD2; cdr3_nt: TGCGCCACCCGAGCGGGGGGGTTAGATGAGCAGTTCTTC; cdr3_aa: CATRAGGLDEQFF
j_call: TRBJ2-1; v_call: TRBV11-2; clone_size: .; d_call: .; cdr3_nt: TGTGCCAGCAGCTCCCTAAGAGGGATTAGCTCCTACAATGAGCAGTTCTTC; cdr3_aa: CASSSLRGISSYNEQFF
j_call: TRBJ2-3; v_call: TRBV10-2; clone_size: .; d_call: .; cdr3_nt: TGCGCCAGCAGTGACCCGGGACACGCAATTAGCACAGATACGCAGTATTTT; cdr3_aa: CASSDPGHAISTDTQYF
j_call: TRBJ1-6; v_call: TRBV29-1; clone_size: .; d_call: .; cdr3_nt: TGCAGCGCCGGGAGTGGAGGGTCGAGTTCACCCCTCCACTTT; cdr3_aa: CSAGSGGSSSPLHF
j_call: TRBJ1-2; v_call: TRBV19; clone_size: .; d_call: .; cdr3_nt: TGTGCCAGTAGTGTCCAAACAGACGTCTATGGCTACACCTTC; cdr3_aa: CASSVQTDVYGYTF
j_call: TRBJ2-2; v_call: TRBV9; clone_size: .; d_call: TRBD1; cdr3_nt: TGTGCCAGCAGCGAAAGACCCGGGACAGGGGGAACCGGGGAGCTGTTTTTT; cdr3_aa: CASSERPGTGGTGELFF
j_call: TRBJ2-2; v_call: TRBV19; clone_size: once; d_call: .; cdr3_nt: TGTGCCAGTAGTGTCGTGGGGACAATACAGGGTGCCGGGGAGCTGTTTTTT; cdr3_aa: CASSVVGTIQGAGELFF
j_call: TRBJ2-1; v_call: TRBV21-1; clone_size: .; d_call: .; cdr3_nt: TGTGCCAGCAGGAAGGGTTCGTGGCGGGAGGGCTATGGTGAGCAGTTCTTC; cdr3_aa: CASRKGSWREGYGEQFF
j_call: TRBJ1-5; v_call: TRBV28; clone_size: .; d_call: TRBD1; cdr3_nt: TGTGCCAGCAGTACGGGACAGGCAGGCAATCAGCCCCAGCATTTT; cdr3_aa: CASSTGQAGNQPQHF
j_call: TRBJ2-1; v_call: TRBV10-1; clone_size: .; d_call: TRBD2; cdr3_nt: TGCGCCAGCAGTAAAGCGGGAGGACTCTACAATGAGCAGTTCTTC; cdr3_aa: CASSKAGGLYNEQFF
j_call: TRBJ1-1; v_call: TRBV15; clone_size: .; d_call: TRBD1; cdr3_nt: TGTGCCACCAGCAAATTACAGGGGATGAACACTGAAGCTTTCTTT; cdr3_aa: CATSKLQGMNTEAFF
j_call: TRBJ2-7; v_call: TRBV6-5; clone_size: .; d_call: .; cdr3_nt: TGTGCCAGCAGTTACTCGAGGGTGGGTACCTACGAGCAGTACTTC; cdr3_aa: CASSYSRVGTYEQYF
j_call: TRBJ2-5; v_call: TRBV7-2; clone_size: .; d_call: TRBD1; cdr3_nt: TGTGCCAGCAGCTTTGACAGGGGTGGAGAGACCCAGTACTTC; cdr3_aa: CASSFDRGGETQYF
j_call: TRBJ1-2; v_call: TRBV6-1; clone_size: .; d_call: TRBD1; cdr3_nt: TGTGCCAGCAGTGAAAATACAGGGGGCTTTGATGGCTACACCTTC; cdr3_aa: CASSENTGGFDGYTF
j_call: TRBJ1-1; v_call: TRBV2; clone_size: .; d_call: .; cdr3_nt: TGTGCCAGCAGGACCACAGAGAACACTGAAGCTTTCTTT; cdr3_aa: CASRTTENTEAFF
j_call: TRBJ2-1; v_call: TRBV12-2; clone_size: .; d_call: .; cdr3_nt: TGTGCAAGTCGCTTAGCGCTCCTCACACAGGGGGAGCAAAATGAGCAGTTCTTC; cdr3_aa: CASRLALLTQGEQNEQFF
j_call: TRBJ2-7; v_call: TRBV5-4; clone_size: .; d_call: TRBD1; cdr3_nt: TGTGCCAGCAGCATCGGACAGGGGGCATACGAGCAGTACTTC; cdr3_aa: CASSIGQGAYEQYF
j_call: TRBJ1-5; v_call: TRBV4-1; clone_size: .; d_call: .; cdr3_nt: TGCGCCAGCAGCCATAACAGCCAGCCCCAGCATTTT; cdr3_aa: CASSHNSQPQHF
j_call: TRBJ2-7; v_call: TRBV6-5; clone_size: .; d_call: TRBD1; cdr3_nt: TGTGCCAGCAGCTCCACAGGGGCCGAGCAGTACTTC; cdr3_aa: CASSSTGAEQYF
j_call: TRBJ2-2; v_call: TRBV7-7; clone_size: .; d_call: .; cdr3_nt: TGTGCCAGCAGCTTGACTACGGGTAATGGCGGGGAGCTGTTTTTT; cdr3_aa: CASSLTTGNGGELFF
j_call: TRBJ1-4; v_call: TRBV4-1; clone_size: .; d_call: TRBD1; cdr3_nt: TGCGCCAGCAGCCAGGGACAGGGTGAGAAGGAAAAACTGTTTTTT; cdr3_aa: CASSQGQGEKEKLFF
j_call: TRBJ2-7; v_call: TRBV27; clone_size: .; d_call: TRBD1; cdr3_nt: TGTGCCAGCAGTTACAATGACAGGGTAATCGAGCAGTACTTC; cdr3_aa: CASSYNDRVIEQYF
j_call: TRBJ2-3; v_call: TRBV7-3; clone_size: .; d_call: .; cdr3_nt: TGTGCCAGCAGCTCAGGGGCTAGTGCGGATACGCAGTATTTT; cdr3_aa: CASSSGASADTQYF
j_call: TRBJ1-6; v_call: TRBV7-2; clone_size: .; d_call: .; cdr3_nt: TGTGCCAGCAGCGGAGGATCAGGACAGTTCGGGAATTCACCCCTCCACTTT; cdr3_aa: CASSGGSGQFGNSPLHF
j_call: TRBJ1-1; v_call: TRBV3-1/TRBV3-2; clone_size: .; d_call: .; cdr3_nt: TGTGCCAGCAGCCCTACTACAGGGTGGGCTGAAGCTTTCTTT; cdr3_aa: CASSPTTGWAEAFF
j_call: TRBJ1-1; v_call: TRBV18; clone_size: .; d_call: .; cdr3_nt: TGTGCCAGCTCACCAGGGGGCCCTGAAGCTTTCTTT; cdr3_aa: CASSPGGPEAFF
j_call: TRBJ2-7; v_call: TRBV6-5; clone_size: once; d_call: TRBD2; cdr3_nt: TGTGCCAGCAGTTCCACTAGCGGGGGGGTAGGGGAGCAGTACTTC; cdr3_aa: CASSSTSGGVGEQYF
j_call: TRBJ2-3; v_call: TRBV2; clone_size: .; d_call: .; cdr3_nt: TGTGCCAGCAGTGAAATGACTAGCACAGATACGCAGTATTTT; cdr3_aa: CASSEMTSTDTQYF
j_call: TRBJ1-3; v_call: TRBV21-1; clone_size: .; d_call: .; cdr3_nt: TGTGCCAGCAGCAACGAGACAGGGTCTGGAAACACCATATATTTT; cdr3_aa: CASSNETGSGNTIYF
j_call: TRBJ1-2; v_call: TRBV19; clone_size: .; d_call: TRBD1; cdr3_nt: TGTGCCAGTAGTCCTGGGACAGGGGACTATGGCTACACCTTC; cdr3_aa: CASSPGTGDYGYTF
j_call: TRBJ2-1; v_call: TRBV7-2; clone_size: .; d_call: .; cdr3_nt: TGTGCCAGCAGCTTAGAACTCCAAACTTACAATGAGCAGTTCTTC; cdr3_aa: CASSLELQTYNEQFF
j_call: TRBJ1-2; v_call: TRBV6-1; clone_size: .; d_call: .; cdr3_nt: TGTGCCAGCAGTGAACGGTTATATGGCTACACCTTC; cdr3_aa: CASSERLYGYTF
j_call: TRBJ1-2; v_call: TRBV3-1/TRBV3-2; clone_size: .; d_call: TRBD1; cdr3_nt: TGTGCCAGCAGCCACCTTCTTACAGGGGCCGGCGGCTACACCTTC; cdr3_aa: CASSHLLTGAGGYTF
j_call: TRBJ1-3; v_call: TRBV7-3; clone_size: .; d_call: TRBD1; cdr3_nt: TGTGCCAGCAGCGCCCTACAGGGGATCCCTGGAAACACCATATATTTT; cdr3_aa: CASSALQGIPGNTIYF
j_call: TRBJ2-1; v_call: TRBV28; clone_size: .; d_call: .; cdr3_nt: TGTGCCAGCAGTTTCGGAGGTCCGCCTAATGAGCAGTTCTTC; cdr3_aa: CASSFGGPPNEQFF
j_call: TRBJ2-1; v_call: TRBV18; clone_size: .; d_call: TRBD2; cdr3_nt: TGTGCCAGCTCCCCTCTAGCGGGAGTCCAGGTCAATGAGCAGTTCTTC; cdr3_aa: CASSPLAGVQVNEQFF
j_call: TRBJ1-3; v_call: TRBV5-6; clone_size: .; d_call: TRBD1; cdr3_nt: TGTGCCAGCAGCTTAAGGGGGCAAGGAAACACCATATATTTT; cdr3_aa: CASSLRGQGNTIYF
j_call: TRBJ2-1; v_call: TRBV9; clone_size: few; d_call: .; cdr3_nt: TGTGCCAGCAGTCGCCAGGTGACAGACAATGAGCAGTTCTTC; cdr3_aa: CASSRQVTDNEQFF
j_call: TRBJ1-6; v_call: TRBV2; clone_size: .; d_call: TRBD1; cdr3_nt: TGTGCCAGCAGTCGCCCAAAGGACAGGGTGAATTCACCCCTCCACTTT; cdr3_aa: CASSRPKDRVNSPLHF
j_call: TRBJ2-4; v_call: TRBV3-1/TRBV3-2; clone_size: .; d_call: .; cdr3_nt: TGTGCCAGCAGGAAACAGGGTAAAATAGCCAAAAACATTCAGTACTTC; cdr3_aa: CASRKQGKIAKNIQYF
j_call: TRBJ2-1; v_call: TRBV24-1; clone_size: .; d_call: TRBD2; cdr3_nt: TGTGCCACCATCCCCGGGACTAGCGTTTACAATGAGCAGTTCTTC; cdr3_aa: CATIPGTSVYNEQFF
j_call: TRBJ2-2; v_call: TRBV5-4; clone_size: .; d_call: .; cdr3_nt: TGTGCCAGCAGCCCCGGCGGCGGTAGCTTGAACACCGGGGAGCTGTTTTTT; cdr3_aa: CASSPGGGSLNTGELFF
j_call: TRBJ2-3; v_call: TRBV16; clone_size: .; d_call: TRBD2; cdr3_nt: TGTGCCAGCAGCCTACCTACTAGCGGGGGCACAGATACGCAGTATTTT; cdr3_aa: CASSLPTSGGTDTQYF
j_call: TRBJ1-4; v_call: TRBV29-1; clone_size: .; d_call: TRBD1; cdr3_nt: TGCAGCGTTGACGGGACAGCAACTAATGAAAAACTGTTTTTT; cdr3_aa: CSVDGTATNEKLFF
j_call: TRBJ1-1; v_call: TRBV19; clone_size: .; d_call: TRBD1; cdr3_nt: TGTGCCAGTAGTAGGGACAGGGCGAACACTGAAGCTTTCTTT; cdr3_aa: CASSRDRANTEAFF
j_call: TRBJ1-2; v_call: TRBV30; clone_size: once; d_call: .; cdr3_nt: TGTGCCTGGAGCTCAGGGTTTAACTATGGCTACACCTTC; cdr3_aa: CAWSSGFNYGYTF
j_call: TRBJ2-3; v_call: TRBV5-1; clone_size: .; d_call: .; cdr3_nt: TGCGCCAGCAGCTTGGAAGGGAGTGGGACAGATACGCAGTATTTT; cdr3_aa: CASSLEGSGTDTQYF
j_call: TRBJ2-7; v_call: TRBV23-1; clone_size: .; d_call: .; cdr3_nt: TGCGCCAGCAGGAGGACAGAGACCTACGAGCAGTACTTC; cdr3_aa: CASRRTETYEQYF
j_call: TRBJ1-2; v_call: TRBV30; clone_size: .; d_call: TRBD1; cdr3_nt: TGTGCCTGGAGTGTATCCAGGGGGCGTTACGGCTACACCTTC; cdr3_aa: CAWSVSRGRYGYTF
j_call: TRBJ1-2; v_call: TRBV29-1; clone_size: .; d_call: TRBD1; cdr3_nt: TGCAGCGGGGGACAGGGCTCCTATGGCTACACCTTC; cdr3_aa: CSGGQGSYGYTF
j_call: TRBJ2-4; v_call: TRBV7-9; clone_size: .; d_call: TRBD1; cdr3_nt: TGTGCCAGCAGCTCGCTGGGACAGGGCGCCAAAAACATTCAGTACTTC; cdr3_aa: CASSSLGQGAKNIQYF
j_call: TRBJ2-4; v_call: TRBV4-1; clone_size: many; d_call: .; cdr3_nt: TGCGCCAGCAGCCAAGCCCTTAAGAGGCTAGCCAAAAACATTCAGTACTTC; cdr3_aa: CASSQALKRLAKNIQYF